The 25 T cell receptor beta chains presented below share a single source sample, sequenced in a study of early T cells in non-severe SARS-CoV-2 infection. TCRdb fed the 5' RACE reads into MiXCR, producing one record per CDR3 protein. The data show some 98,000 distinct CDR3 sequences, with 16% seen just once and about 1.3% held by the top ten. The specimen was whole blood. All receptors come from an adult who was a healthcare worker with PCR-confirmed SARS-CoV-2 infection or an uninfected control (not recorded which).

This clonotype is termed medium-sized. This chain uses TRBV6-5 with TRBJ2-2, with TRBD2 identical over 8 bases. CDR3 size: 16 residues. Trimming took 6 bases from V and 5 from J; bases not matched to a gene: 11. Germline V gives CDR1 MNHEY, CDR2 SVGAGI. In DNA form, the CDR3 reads TGTGCCAGCAGCCCACACCGGGAGGGTGAAACCGGGGAGCTGTTTTTT. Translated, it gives CASSPHREGETGELFF.

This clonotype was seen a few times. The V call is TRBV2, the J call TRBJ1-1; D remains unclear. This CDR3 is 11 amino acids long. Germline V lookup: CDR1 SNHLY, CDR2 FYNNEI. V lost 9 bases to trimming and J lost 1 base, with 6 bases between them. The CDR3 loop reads CARAPNTEAFF. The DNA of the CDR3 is TGTGCCAGGGCCCCGAACACTGAAGCTTTCTTT.

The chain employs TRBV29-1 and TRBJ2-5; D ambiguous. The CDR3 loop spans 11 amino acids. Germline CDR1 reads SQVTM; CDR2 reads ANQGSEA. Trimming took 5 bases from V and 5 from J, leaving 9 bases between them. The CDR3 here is CSVTPKETQYF. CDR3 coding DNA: TGCAGCGTTACCCCGAAGGAGACCCAGTACTTC. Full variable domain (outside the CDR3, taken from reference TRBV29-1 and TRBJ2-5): SAVISQKPSRDICQRGTSLTIQCQVDSQVTMMFWYRQQPGQSLTLIATANQGSEATYESGFVIDKFPISRPNLTFSTLTVSNMSPEDSSIYLCSVTPKETQYFGPGTRLLVL.

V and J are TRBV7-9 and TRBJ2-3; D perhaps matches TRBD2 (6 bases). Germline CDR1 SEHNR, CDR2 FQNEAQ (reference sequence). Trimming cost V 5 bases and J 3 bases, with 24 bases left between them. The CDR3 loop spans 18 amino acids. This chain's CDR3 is CASSPIKGTASGTDTQYF. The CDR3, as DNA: TGTGCCAGCAGCCCTATAAAAGGCACTGCAAGCGGGACAGATACGCAGTATTTT. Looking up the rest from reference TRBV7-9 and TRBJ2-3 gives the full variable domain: DTGVSQNPRHKITKRGQNVTFRCDPISEHNRLYWYRQTLGQGPEFLTYFQNEAQLEKSRLLSDRFSAERPKGSFSTLEIQRTEQGDSAMYLCASSPIKGTASGTDTQYFGPGTRLTVL.

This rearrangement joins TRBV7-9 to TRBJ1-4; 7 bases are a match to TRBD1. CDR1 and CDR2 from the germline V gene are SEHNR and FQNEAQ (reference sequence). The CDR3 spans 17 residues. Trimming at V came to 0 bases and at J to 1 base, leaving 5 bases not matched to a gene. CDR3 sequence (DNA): TGTGCCAGCAGCTTAGCCTTAGGACAGGAAACTAATGAAAAACTGTTTTTT. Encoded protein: CASSLALGQETNEKLFF.

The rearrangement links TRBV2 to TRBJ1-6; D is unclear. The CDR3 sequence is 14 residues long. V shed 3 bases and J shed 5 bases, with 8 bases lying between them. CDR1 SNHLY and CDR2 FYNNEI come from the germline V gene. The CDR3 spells CASSDPGDNSPLHF. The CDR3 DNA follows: TGTGCCAGCAGTGATCCAGGAGATAATTCACCCCTCCACTTT.

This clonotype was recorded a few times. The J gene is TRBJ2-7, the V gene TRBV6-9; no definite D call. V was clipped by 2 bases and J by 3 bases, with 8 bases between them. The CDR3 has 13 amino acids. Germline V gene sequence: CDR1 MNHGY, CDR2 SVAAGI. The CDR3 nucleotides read TGTGCCAGCAGTTATCTTCCCAGCTACGAGCAGTACTTC. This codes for CASSYLPSYEQYF.

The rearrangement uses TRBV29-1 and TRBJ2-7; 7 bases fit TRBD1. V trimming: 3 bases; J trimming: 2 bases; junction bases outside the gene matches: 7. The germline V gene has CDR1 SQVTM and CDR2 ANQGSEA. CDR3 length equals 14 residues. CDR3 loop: CSVEDRSGAYEQYF. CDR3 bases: TGCAGCGTTGAGGACAGGTCCGGGGCCTACGAGCAGTACTTC.

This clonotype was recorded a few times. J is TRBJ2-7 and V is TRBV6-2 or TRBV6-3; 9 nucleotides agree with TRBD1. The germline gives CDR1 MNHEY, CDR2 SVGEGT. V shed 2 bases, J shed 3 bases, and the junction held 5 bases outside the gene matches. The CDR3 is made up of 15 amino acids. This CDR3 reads CASSYIGTGRYEQYF. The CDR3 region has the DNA TGTGCCAGCAGTTACATCGGGACAGGGCGCTACGAGCAGTACTTC.

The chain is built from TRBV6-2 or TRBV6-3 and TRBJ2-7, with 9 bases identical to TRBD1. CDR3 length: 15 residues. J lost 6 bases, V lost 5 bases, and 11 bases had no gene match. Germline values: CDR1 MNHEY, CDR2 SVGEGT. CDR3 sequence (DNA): TGTGCCAGCAGTGTACCGGGACAGGGAATCCGCGAGCAGTACTTC. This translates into CASSVPGQGIREQYF.

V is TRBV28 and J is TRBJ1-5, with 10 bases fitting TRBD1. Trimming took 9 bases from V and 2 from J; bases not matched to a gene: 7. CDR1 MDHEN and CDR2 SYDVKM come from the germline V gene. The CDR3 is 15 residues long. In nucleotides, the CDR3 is TGTGCCAGTGGAATGGGACAGGGGCGCAATCAGCCCCAGCATTTT. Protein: CASGMGQGRNQPQHF.

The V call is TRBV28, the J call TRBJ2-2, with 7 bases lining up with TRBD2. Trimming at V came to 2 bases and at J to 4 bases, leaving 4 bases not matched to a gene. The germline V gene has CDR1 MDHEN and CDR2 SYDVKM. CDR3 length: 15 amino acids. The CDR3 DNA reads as TGTGCCAGCAGTTTAAAGCGGGAAGGCACCGGGGAGCTGTTTTTT. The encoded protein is CASSLKREGTGELFF.

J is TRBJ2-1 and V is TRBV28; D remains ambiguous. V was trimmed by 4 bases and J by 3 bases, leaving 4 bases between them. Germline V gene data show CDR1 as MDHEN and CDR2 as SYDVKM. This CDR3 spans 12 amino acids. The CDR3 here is CASSSHYNEQFF. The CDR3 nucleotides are TGTGCCAGCAGTTCCCACTACAATGAGCAGTTCTTC. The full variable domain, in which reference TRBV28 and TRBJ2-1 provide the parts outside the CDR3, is DVKVTQSSRYLVKRTGEKVFLECVQDMDHENMFWYRQDPGLGLRLIYFSYDVKMKEKGDIPEGYSVSREKKERFSLILESASTNQTSMYLCASSSHYNEQFFGPGTRLTVL.

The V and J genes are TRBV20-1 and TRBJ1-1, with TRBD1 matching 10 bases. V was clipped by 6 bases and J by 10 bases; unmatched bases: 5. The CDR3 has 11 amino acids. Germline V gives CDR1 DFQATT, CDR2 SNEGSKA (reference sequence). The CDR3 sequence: CSALGQGRAFF. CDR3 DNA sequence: TGCAGTGCCCTGGGACAGGGGAGAGCTTTCTTT.

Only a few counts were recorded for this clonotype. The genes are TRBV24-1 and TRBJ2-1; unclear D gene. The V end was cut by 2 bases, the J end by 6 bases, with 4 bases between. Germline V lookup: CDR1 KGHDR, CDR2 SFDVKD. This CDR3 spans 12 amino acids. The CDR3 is CATSDYRNEQFF. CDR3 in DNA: TGTGCCACCAGTGATTATCGCAATGAGCAGTTCTTC.

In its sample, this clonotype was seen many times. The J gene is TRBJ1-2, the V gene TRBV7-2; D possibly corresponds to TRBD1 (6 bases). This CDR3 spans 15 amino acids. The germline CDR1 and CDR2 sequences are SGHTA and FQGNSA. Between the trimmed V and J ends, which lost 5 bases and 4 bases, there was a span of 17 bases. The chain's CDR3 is CASSPEVNRAYGYTF. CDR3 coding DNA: TGTGCCAGCAGCCCGGAAGTTAACAGGGCCTATGGCTACACCTTC.

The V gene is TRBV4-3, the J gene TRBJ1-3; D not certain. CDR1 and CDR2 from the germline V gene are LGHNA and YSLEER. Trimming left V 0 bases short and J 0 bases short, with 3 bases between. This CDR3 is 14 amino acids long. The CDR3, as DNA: TGCGCCAGCAGCCAAGAGGGCTCTGGAAACACCATATATTTT. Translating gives CASSQEGSGNTIYF.

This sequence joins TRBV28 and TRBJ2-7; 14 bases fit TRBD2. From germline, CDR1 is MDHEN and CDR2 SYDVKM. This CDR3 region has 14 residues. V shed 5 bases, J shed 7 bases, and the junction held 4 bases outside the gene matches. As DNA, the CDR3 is TGTGCCAGCAGTCCGGGACTAGCGGGAGCGGAGCAGTACTTC. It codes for CASSPGLAGAEQYF.

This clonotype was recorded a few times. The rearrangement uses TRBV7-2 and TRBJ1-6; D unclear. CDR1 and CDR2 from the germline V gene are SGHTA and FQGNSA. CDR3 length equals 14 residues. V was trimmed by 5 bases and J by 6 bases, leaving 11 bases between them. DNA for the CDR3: TGTGCCAGCAGCCCAGAGTACTCTAATTCACCCCTCCACTTT. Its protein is CASSPEYSNSPLHF.

In DNA, the CDR3 is TGTGCCTGGAGTTCCCGAGGTGTTAGCGACAACACCGGGGAGCTGTTTTTT. This sequence encodes CAWSSRGVSDNTGELFF. The chain has TRBV30 and TRBJ2-2; a possible D gene is TRBD2 (5 bases). V dropped 2 bases and J dropped 2 bases, with 18 bases sitting between them. Germline CDR1 GTSNPN, CDR2 SVGIG (reference sequence). The CDR3 loop spans 17 amino acids.

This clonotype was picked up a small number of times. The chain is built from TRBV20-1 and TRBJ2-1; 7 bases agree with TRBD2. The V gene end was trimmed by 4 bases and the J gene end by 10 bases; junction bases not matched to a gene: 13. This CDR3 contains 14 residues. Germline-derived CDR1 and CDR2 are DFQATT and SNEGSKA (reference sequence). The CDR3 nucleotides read TGCAGTGCTACACACCCCGCGGGGAGGGCGGAGCAGTTCTTC. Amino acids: CSATHPAGRAEQFF.

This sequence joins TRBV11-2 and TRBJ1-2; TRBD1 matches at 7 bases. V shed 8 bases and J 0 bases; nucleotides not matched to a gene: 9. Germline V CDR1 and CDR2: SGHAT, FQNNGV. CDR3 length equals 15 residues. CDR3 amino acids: CASGLTGVPNYGYTF. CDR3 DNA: TGTGCCAGCGGACTAACAGGGGTTCCTAACTATGGCTACACCTTC.

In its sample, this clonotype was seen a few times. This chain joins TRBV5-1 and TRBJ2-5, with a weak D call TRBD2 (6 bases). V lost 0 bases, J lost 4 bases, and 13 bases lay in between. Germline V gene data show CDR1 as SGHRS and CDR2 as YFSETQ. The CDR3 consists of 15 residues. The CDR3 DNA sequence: TGCGCCAGCAGCTTGGCCGGACTAAGGCTAGAGACCCAGTACTTC. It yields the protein CASSLAGLRLETQYF.

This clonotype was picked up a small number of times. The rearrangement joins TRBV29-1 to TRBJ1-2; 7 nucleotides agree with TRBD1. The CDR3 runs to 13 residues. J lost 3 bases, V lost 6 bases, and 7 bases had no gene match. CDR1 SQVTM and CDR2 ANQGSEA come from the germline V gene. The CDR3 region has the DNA TGCAGCGTGGGGGACAGCAGCGACTATGGCTACACCTTC. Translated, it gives CSVGDSSDYGYTF.

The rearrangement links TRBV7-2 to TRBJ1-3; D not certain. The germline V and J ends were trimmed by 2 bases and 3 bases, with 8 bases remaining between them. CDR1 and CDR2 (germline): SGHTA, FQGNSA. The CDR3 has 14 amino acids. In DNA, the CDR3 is TGTGCCAGCAGCTTATCCAGGAGTGGAAACACCATATATTTT. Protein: CASSLSRSGNTIYF.